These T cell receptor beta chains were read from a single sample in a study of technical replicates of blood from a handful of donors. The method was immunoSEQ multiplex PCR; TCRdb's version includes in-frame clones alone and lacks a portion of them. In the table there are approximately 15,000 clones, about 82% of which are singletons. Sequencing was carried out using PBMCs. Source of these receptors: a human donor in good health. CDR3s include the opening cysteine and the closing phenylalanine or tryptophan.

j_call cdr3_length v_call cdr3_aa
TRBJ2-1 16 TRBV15 CAIGTSATSSYNEQFF
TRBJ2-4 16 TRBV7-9 CASSLGTSGTGTIQYF
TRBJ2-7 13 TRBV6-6 CASSFGVSYEQYF
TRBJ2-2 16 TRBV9 CASRLGGQPNTGELFF
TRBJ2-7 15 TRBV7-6 CASSLGWEGSYEQYF
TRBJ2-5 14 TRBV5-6 CASTLASGRETQYF
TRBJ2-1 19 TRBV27 CASSLTAPRAASSYNEQFF
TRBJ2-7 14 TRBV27 CASSPSGSSYEQYF
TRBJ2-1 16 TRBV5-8 CASSLFAGAVWNEQFF
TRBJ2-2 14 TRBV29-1 CSVARDRDTGELFF
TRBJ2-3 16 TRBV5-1 CASRPGGTGGTDTQYF
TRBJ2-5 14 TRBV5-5 CASSLRQGAETQYF
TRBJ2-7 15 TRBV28 CASSFGGQGDYEQYF
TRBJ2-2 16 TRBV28 CASRQSGLANTGELFF
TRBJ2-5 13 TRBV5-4 CASSSDRDETQYF
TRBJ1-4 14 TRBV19 CASSLQGTNEKLFF
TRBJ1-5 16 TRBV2 CASSAYSGTGDQPQHF
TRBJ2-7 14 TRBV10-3 CAISVGTGGYEQYF
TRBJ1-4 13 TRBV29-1 CSVQQGGDEKLFF
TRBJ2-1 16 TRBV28 CASSSPLGTGGDEQFF
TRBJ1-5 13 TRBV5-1 CASSWGDNQPQHF
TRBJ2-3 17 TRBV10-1 CASSPEGGHGGTDTQYF
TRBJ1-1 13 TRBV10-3 CAISGTGNTEAFF
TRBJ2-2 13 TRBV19 CASKGSGTGELFF
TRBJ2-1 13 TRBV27 CASSSPPRGEQFF
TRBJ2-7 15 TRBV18 CASSPASGQSYEQYF
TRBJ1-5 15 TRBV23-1 CASGQGVLGNQPQHF
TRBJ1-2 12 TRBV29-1 CSAGEANYGYTF
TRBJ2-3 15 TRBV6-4 CASSDSTGGADTQYF
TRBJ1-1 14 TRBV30 CACAPRAYHTEAFF
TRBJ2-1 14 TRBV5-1 CASSKGTGGDEQFF
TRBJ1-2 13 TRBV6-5 CASRTGISYGYTF
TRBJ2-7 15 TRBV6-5 CASSYGYLAGYEQYF
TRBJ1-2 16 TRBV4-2 CASSRRGTGGDRGYTF
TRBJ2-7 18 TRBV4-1 CASSQAEGMDRGSYEQYF
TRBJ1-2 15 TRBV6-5 CASSYSVQGARGYTF
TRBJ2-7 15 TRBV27 CASSLSTGSPLREYF
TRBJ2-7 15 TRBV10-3 CAISERTASSYEQYF
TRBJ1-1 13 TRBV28 CASTLGGHTEAFF
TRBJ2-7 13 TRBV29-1 CSVSTRDGVEQYF
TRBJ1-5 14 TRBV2 CASSGDIVGQPQHF
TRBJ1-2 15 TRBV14 CASSQDAGKRYGYTF
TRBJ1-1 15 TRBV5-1 CASSLGWGAPGEAFF
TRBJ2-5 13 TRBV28 CASSLPVEETQYF
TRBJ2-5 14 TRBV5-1 CASSPPGSQETQYF
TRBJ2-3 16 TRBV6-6 CASSYVAGVGTDTQYF
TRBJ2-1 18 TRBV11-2 CASSLVRLEPSSYNEQFF
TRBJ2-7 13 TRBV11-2 CASSNRDRGNVYF
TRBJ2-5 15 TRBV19 CASRAVSGGFETQYF
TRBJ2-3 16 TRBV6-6 CASRPLDRPTTDTQYF
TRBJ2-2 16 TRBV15 CATSRASGPYTGELFF
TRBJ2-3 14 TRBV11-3 CASSSSGGTDTQYF
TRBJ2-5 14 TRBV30 CAWSPGTGTETQYF
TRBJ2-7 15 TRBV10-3 CAISESKGQPEEQYF
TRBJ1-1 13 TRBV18 CASSRDMNTEAFF
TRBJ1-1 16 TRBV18 CASSPLGGLGNTEAFF
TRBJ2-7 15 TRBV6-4 CASSVKGDGPYEQYF
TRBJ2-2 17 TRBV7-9 CASSLRLAGVHTGELFF
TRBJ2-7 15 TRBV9 CASSVGGQGGYEQYF
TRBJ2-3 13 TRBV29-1 CSVAGQDTDTQYF